This T cell receptor (beta chain) was recorded in a study of CD4 T cells in relation to SARS-CoV-2 and coronaviruses (dated by TCRdb to about 2021). General notes on the study: In the ViraFEST assay, PBMCs were cultured with antigen for approximately 10 days, after which TCR beta CDR3s were sequenced to identify antigen-specific clonal expansions. The Adaptive Biotechnologies TCR-sequencing kit was used to sequence samples from a few pre-COVID donors and the naive versus memory experiments, whereas other data were Illumina-based. Using patient-derived lymphoblastoid cell lines, the shared crossreactive spike epitopes were mapped to their HLA restriction. The full convalescent cohort of approximately 13 patients had a median age of almost 40 years, ranging from roughly 21 to 72 years. Among the roughly twelve convalescent patients, 8 males and 4 females were included, and two of the subjects were Hispanic. For other donors in the study, expansion assays were sequenced with a different, Illumina-based TCR-beta assay. At the level of individual TCR clonotypes, the study evaluated whether memory CD4+ T cells crossreact between the spike proteins of SARS-CoV-2 and those of common cold coronaviruses.

Survey-level immunoSEQ TCR-beta sequencing was performed on DNA from CEF-cultured naive and memory CD4+ T cells. For the original study's pipeline: During preprocessing, nonproductive sequences were discarded, as were any CDR3s that did not begin with C, did not end with F or W, or were shorter than 7 amino acids. Antigen-specific clonotypes were called with the MANAFEST web app, based on expansion relative to reference and other culture wells. To be counted as positive, a clone had to show significant expansion compared with the reference culture, at an FDR below 0.05, in 2 of 3 replicate wells. To be called positive, a clone also had to show significant expansion compared with every other tandem well and an odds ratio greater than 5. Cultured and uncultured naive and memory CD4+ repertoires were searched for CDR3s previously identified as spike- and CEF-reactive. Pairwise Levenshtein distance, computed with the stringdist R package after three terminal residues were trimmed from each end, was used as the measure of CDR3 homology. TCRdb's version of the immuneACCESS table is confined to in-frame rearrangements and falls short of the full clone set. An unresolved V gene accounts for under half of the shortfall where checked; the remainder is of unknown origin. Clonal size and the V and J genes are those of that table, whereas D and trimming came from the DNA. The sample table lists about 36,000 clones, around 77% of them with a count of one. Approximately 20% of the sample lies in the top ten.

Summary of the overall study and its limitations: Because no donor provided both pre-pandemic and post-infection samples, tracing the source of pre-existing responses was limited. Crossreactivity analysis was centred on spike protein, so crossreactivity against other viral proteins was not assessed. About 65% of donors had memory CD4+ clonotypes that crossrecognized SARS-CoV-2 and at least one common cold coronavirus spike. Sequencing of naive versus memory cells indicated that the assay detects memory recall responses, not primary responses primed during culture. Compared with monoreactive clones, crossreactive clones had significantly weaker SARS-CoV-2-driven expansion, a result consistent with antigenic imprinting. Small numbers of patients and of tested TCRs were a limitation of the study.

From cysteine to phenylalanine, the CDR3 is 12 amino acids long. Here the CDR3 DNA is all that survives: 36 bases in frame from base 1. Deletion took 6 bases off V and 8 bases off J, with a span of 13 bases between the germline ends. CDR1 and CDR2 (MDHEN, SYDVKM) derive from the germline V gene. To separate naive from memory CD4+ T cells, cryopreserved PBMCs first underwent CD4 enrichment and then EasySep naive CD4+ T cell enrichment. Sorted naive or memory CD4+ T cells (more than 85,000) were cultured 1:1 with T cell-depleted PBMCs and CEF peptides for nine to eleven days. Triplicate replicate wells were generally used for each peptide culture condition. PBMCs were isolated from leukapheresis product or whole blood by Ficoll-Paque PLUS gradient centrifugation. PBMCs were either cryopreserved at -140 degrees C or used fresh in the expansion assay. The QIAamp Micro DNA Kit was used to extract genomic DNA from the CD4+ T cells.

Comments on this clone: Its antigen is unknown. No much larger clone exists at a distance of one base, and base qualities are not known.

What was sequenced was memory CD4+ T cells from PBMCs, cultured in vitro. Explained via the paper, the cell subset or site label denotes: memory (non-naive) CD4+ T cells. This clonotype was sampled from an adult with COVID-19. The sequence links TRBV28 to TRBJ1-2; no D gene call is confident. The CDR3 amino acid sequence is: CASSQPIRGYTF. The DNA is as follows: TGTGCCAGCAGCCAACCAATTCGGGGCTACACCTTC.